The T cell receptor beta chain under discussion was sequenced for a study of blood T cell repertoires in COVID-19. Background on the study: COVID-19 samples from acute and convalescent phases originated in the United States, Italy and Spain. PBMCs, B-cell-depleted T cells, or T cells provided the cDNA or gDNA that made up the material.

The CDR3 has 15 amino acids. V gave up 1 base and J gave up 2 bases; unmatched junction bases: 4. From germline, CDR1 is LGHDT and CDR2 YNNKEL (reference sequence). In its sample, this clone was seen once. Authors' processing steps: Estimation of nucleated cell counts relied on the amplification of reference gene primers. Produced via immunoSEQ multiplex PCR; TCRdb's table is partial and in-frame only. Clone size and the V and J calls come from that table; the DNA yielded D and trimming. The sample includes over 70,000 clones, 70% to 85% seen only once; the top ten take 3.5% to 5%. The TCR comes from an older woman with acute or convalescent COVID-19. The genes are TRBV3-1 (or the pseudogene TRBV3-2) and TRBJ2-5; 7 bases match TRBD2. Sequenced: peripheral blood. CDR3 bases: TGTGCCAGCAGCCAAGGGGGGGGGAATCAAGAGACCCAGTACTTC. The encoded protein is CASSQGGGNQETQYF.